This TCR beta chain stems from a study of cytomegalovirus exposure and HLA in healthy donors. The CDR3 is 13 residues long. Germline CDR1 is SQVTM and CDR2 is ANQGSEA. At sampling all donors were nominally healthy, likely with unrecorded immune exposures. About this clone itself: The antigen is unknown.

Vbeta (60) and Jbeta (13) primers were used in the PCR. Measured with immunoSEQ multiplex PCR; TCRdb has only the in-frame clones, and not every one. The data show around 150,000 clones, just under 80% seen once. Study results and caveats: The authors judged a highly shared variant cluster likely a sequencing artifact. According to the study, roughly 160 TCR beta chains were cytomegalovirus-associated. About 87% or about 30% of the time was how often most TCR beta V segments were productive, according to an earlier analysis.

The sequenced sample was PBMCs. This chain joins TRBV29-1 and TRBJ2-3, with D perhaps matching TRBD1 (5 bases). This clonotype was obtained from a woman aged 50 to 65 in good health and CMV-seronegative. The CDR3 spells CSVGRLFTDTQYF. The CDR3 DNA sequence: TGCAGTGTGGGGCGGCTATTCACAGATACGCAGTATTTT.